This TCR beta chain came from a study of beta chain features in type 1 diabetes. Regarding the study as a whole: Researchers report that Type 1 diabetes patients had moderately but significantly shorter TCRB CDR3s across all four CD4+ subsets.

What was sequenced were expressed TCRB transcripts, since all of the isolated RNA had been reverse transcribed. Clones were sequenced by immunoSEQ multiplex PCR, and TCRdb holds only the in-frame ones, with some missing. The top ten clones hold 0.035% to 0.04% of a sample with hundreds of thousands of clones, around 15% of them seen once. Germline CDR1 is MGHRA and CDR2 is YSYEKL. Trimming pared 4 bases from V and 9 bases from J, leaving 16 bases between. The CDR3 runs to 15 residues. A note on this clone: The target antigen is unknown.

Source material: naive CD4+ T cells from blood. The origin of this receptor is a man aged 18-30 years with type 1 diabetes. The chain combines TRBV4-1 with TRBJ1-6, with D uncertain. CDR3 DNA: TGCGCCAGCAGCCCCCGGGGAACAAGAGGTTCACCCCTCCACTTT. Its protein product is CASSPRGTRGSPLHF.